The following is a TCR beta chain sequence with its context. What antigen it recognizes has not been identified. No base-level quality is on record; no much larger clone is a single base apart. The data belong to a study of cytomegalovirus exposure and HLA in healthy donors (dated by TCRdb to about 2017). In the study overall: According to a later analysis, one platform produced both the 120 validation repertoires and the 730 or so repertoires of the first cohort. The study was designed to test whether signatures of past pathogen exposure could be identified by cataloging public T cell receptors. A separate validation cohort of 100 to 150 different subjects was used in addition to the approximately 700-subject first cohort. To predict cytomegalovirus infection status, the study brought together high-throughput TCR immunosequencing, statistical association of individual TCRs with disease status, and machine learning. General conclusions and limits of the study: In vitro tests confirmed that a few of the cytomegalovirus-associated TCR beta chains recognize cytomegalovirus antigens. Across donors, most TCR sequences were observed very rarely, whereas some public TCRs were present in many individuals. In the study, 150 to 200 TCR beta chains were listed as associated with cytomegalovirus. The validation cohort had no HLA typing available for a later analysis, so co-occurrence within that cohort was assessed over all 120 or so repertoires. In both the original and validation cohorts, the classifier was reported to diagnose cytomegalovirus status with high specificity and sensitivity. Subsequent analysis determined that TCRs grouped into clusters in the first cohort also showed a tendency toward co-occurrence across the 120 or so validation repertoires, and approximately 93% of cluster scores exceeded 0. The authors suggested that the approach could potentially be extended to other disease states and immunological phenotypes.

From V the trimming removes 6 bases and from J it removes 1 base, while the gene matches leave 5 bases of the junction unaccounted for. The CDR3 numbers 15 residues from cysteine through phenylalanine. Here the CDR3 DNA is all that survives: 45 bases in frame from base 1. CDR1 and CDR2 were assigned from the germline V gene as SNHLY and FYNNEI. Library method: the immunoSEQ multiplex PCR assay. On the study's bioinformatics: A statistical classification framework was developed to diagnose cytomegalovirus status using the catalog of TCR beta chain sequences. Held by TCRdb, this immuneACCESS table contains in-frame sequences only and omits some clones. Under half of the omission traces to an unresolved V gene where checked; the cause of the rest is unknown. V, J and clone size derive from that table, while D and trimming were established from the DNA sequence. The sample table lists around 120,000 clones, roughly 89% of them with a count of one. About 1.9% of the sample lies in the top ten.

The donors were included in the validation cohort of some 120 subjects, a group kept apart from the approximately 690-subject first cohort. The origin of this receptor is a woman under 30 in good health and CMV-seronegative. The rearranged segments are TRBV2 and TRBJ2-2; TRBD1 fits 7 bases in the junction. Sequenced sample: PBMCs. The CDR3 is CASSYRGQNTGELFF. The nucleotide sequence reads as follows: TGTGCCAGCAGCTACAGGGGACAGAACACCGGGGAGCTGTTTTTT.